These 32 T cell receptor beta chains were all obtained from the same sample, sequenced in a study of blood T cells in healthy people across ages. Next came a second PCR, run for 7 to 11 cycles, which used a sample-barcoded 5' primer along with a J-beta primer mix. TCRdb reprocessed the 5' RACE reads with MiXCR, giving one entry per CDR3 protein. The sample contains fewer than 800,000 distinct CDR3 sequences, 21% of which appear only once. Sequencing was done on a sample of blood. Every receptor here comes from a man aged 70 or older in good health.

CDR3: CASSLPLAGEFNEQFF. Here the CDR3 DNA reads TGCGCCAGCAGCCTCCCCTTAGCGGGAGAGTTCAATGAGCAGTTCTTC. V usage is TRBV5-1 and J usage is TRBJ2-1, with 9 nucleotides matching TRBD2. The V and J ends lost 4 bases and 6 bases, in that order; junction bases with no gene match: 11. This CDR3 is 16 amino acids long. In germline, CDR1 is SGHRS, CDR2 YFSETQ. Variable domain in full (rest from reference TRBV5-1 and TRBJ2-1): KAGVTQTPRYLIKTRGQQVTLSCSPISGHRSVSWYQQTPGQGLQFLFEYFSETQRNKGNFPGRFSGRQFSNSRSEMNVSTLELGDSALYLCASSLPLAGEFNEQFFGPGTRLTVL.

This clonotype has a single count. A read error may account for a junction end that differs from germline. The rearrangement links TRBV4-3 to TRBJ2-5; the D gene could be TRBD1 or TRBD2 (6 bases each). The J call may be mistaken, given a closer DNA end match to TRBJ2-1. CDR3 size: 17 residues. The germline gives CDR1 LGHNA, CDR2 YSLEER. CDR3 sequence (DNA): TGCGCCAGCAACCAAGATCAGGGGACTCGTGCCACTAATGAGCAGTTCTTC. Amino acid sequence: CASNQDQGTRATNEQFF.

This clonotype was counted at least ten times. The CDR3 loop is CASSRTSGIHNEQFF. CDR3 nucleotide sequence: TGTGCCAGCAGTAGGACTAGCGGGATTCACAATGAGCAGTTCTTC. The chain couples TRBV6-5 to TRBJ2-1; 12 positions agree with TRBD2. The germline V gene has CDR1 MNHEY and CDR2 SVGAGI. The CDR3 sequence is 15 residues long. The J segment lost 5 bases and the V segment lost 5 bases, leaving 4 bases of the junction unmatched.

Only a few counts were recorded for this clonotype. This sequence joins TRBV5-1 and TRBJ1-1; no clear D gene. Germline CDR1 is SGHRS and CDR2 is YFSETQ. The CDR3 extends over 15 amino acids. V lost 1 base, J lost 5 bases, and 15 bases lay in between. The CDR3 region has the DNA TGCGCCAGCAGCTTGATAAATATGGTAGGAACTGAAGCTTTCTTT. Its translation: CASSLINMVGTEAFF.

This clonotype was observed a handful of times. The chain has TRBV7-2 and TRBJ2-1; D is perhaps TRBD1 or TRBD2 (5 bases each). V lost 5 bases to trimming and J lost 1 base, with 12 bases between them. The germline V gene encodes CDR1 SGHTA and CDR2 FQGNSA. There are 15 residues in the CDR3. The CDR3 region has the DNA TGTGCCAGCAGCGCCCGCGAGGGGTCCTACAATGAGCAGTTCTTC. Protein product: CASSAREGSYNEQFF. Filled out from reference TRBV7-2 and TRBJ2-1, the complete variable domain reads GAGVSQSPSNKVTEKGKDVELRCDPISGHTALYWYRQSLGQGLEFLIYFQGNSAPDKSGLPSDRFSAERTGGSVSTLTIQRTQQEDSAVYLCASSAREGSYNEQFFGPGTRLTVL.

This clonotype was counted only a few times. The genes are TRBV20-1 and TRBJ2-2, with D possibly being TRBD1 (7 bases). Germline values: CDR1 DFQATT, CDR2 SNEGSKA (reference sequence). CDR3 length: 15 residues. CDR3 amino acids: CRAERGRGNTGELFF. The DNA for the CDR3 is TGCAGGGCCGAGAGGGGGCGGGGTAACACCGGGGAGCTGTTTTTT.

The chain links TRBV20-1 to TRBJ2-1; 8 bases fit TRBD2. J was trimmed by 8 bases and V by 6 bases; bases with no gene match: 9. CDR1 DFQATT and CDR2 SNEGSKA come from the germline V gene (reference sequence). This CDR3 has 13 amino acids. The CDR3 loop is CSAQTSAGDEQFF. The CDR3 bases are TGCAGTGCGCAGACTAGCGCTGGGGATGAGCAGTTCTTC.

V gene TRBV2 combines with J gene TRBJ1-4; no firm D call. The CDR3 sequence is 12 residues long. Germline CDR1 and CDR2: SNHLY and FYNNEI. V gave up 0 bases and J gave up 8 bases, with 4 bases separating them. The CDR3 is CASSEAVEKLFF. CDR3 nucleotides: TGTGCCAGCAGTGAAGCGGTGGAAAAACTGTTTTTT.

This clonotype showed up just a few times. The chain recombines TRBV7-3 with TRBJ1-5; no reliable D call. Per germline, CDR1 SGHTA and CDR2 FQGTGA. V dropped 5 bases and J dropped 2 bases, with 16 bases sitting between them. The CDR3 has 16 amino acids. In DNA, the CDR3 is TGTGCCAGCAGCCCCCTGTGGAGACACGGCAATCAGCCCCAGCATTTT. It is translated as CASSPLWRHGNQPQHF.

Many counts were recorded for this clonotype. The gene calls are TRBV5-1 and TRBJ2-5, with D unclear. The V and J ends lost 1 base and 2 bases respectively, with 6 bases between them. CDR1 and CDR2 (germline): SGHRS, YFSETQ. This CDR3 contains 13 residues. The CDR3 coding sequence is TGCGCCAGCAGCTTGATGAAGCAAGAGACCCAGTACTTC. Translated: CASSLMKQETQYF.

This clonotype was observed a handful of times. This sequence joins TRBV6-2 or TRBV6-3 and TRBJ2-7, with TRBD2 as a possible D gene (6 bases). This CDR3 region has 12 residues. V dropped 8 bases and J dropped 4 bases, with 12 bases sitting between them. Germline CDR1 MNHEY, CDR2 SVGEGT. The CDR3: CASRELEYEQYF. CDR3 bases: TGTGCCAGCCGGGAGTTAGAATACGAGCAGTACTTC.

The chain employs TRBV5-6 and TRBJ2-7; perhaps TRBD1 as D (5 bases). The CDR3 length is 16 residues. Trimming left V 0 bases short and J 0 bases short, with 13 bases between. CDR1 and CDR2 (germline): SGHDT, YYEEEE. The CDR3 nucleotides read TGTGCCAGCAGCTTGGACCCCCAGGGTGCCTCCTACGAGCAGTACTTC. It translates to CASSLDPQGASYEQYF.

This clonotype was found many times. This rearrangement joins TRBV2 to TRBJ2-7, with 9 bases identical to TRBD1. CDR3 length: 14 amino acids. After removal of 6 bases from V and 1 base from J, the junction contained 4 bases not matched to a gene. Germline V lookup: CDR1 SNHLY, CDR2 FYNNEI. As DNA, the CDR3 is TGTGCCAGCAGAGGACAGGGGAAGTCCTACGAGCAGTACTTC. This encodes CASRGQGKSYEQYF. The full variable domain, rest sourced from reference TRBV2 and TRBJ2-7, is EPEVTQTPSHQVTQMGQEVILRCVPISNHLYFYWYRQILGQKVEFLVSFYNNEISEKSEIFDDQFSVERPDGSNFTLKIRSTKLEDSAMYFCASRGQGKSYEQYFGPGTRLTVT.

This rearrangement joins TRBV20-1 to TRBJ1-1; D call uncertain. Germline loops: CDR1 DFQATT, CDR2 SNEGSKA (reference sequence). The CDR3 runs to 15 residues. V lost 6 bases and J 0 bases, leaving 17 bases between the germline ends. The CDR3 DNA reads as TGCAGTGCCCACCACCCGGAGGATTTGAACACTGAAGCTTTCTTT. Its protein product is CSAHHPEDLNTEAFF.

This clonotype was detected ten times or more. The rearrangement links TRBV5-1 to TRBJ2-5; TRBD1 is a possible D gene (7 bases). There are 14 residues in the CDR3. V lost 4 bases to trimming and J lost 0 bases, with 10 bases between them. Germline V gives CDR1 SGHRS, CDR2 YFSETQ. For the CDR3, the DNA is TGCGCCAGCAGCGCGGGACAGAACCAAGAGACCCAGTACTTC. Translated, it gives CASSAGQNQETQYF. The full variable domain, with the rest looked up from reference TRBV5-1 and TRBJ2-5, is KAGVTQTPRYLIKTRGQQVTLSCSPISGHRSVSWYQQTPGQGLQFLFEYFSETQRNKGNFPGRFSGRQFSNSRSEMNVSTLELGDSALYLCASSAGQNQETQYFGPGTRLLVL.

This clonotype has a handful of counts. V gene TRBV5-1 combines with J gene TRBJ1-2; D gene uncertain. V shed 4 bases and J shed 2 bases, with 9 bases lying between them. The germline V gene encodes CDR1 SGHRS and CDR2 YFSETQ. The CDR3 contains 13 residues. The CDR3 bases are TGCGCCAGCAGCACAACAGAGAACTATGGCTACACCTTC. The encoded protein is CASSTTENYGYTF.

This chain uses TRBV5-1 with TRBJ2-7; D not certain. Germline V gene lookup returns CDR1 SGHRS and CDR2 YFSETQ. V dropped 1 base and J dropped 0 bases, with 8 bases sitting between them. The CDR3 consists of 14 residues. The CDR3 region has the DNA TGCGCCAGCAGCTTGCGTCCGGCCTCCTACGAGCAGTACTTC. This codes for CASSLRPASYEQYF.

On this clonotype itself: One junction end disagrees with the germline gene, perhaps due to a read error. The rearrangement links TRBV4-1 to TRBJ2-7, with 8 bases lining up with TRBD1. In germline, CDR1 is MGHRA, CDR2 YSYEKL. The CDR3 extends over 14 amino acids. CDR3 coding DNA: TGCGCCAGCTGCCAAGGACAGGGACCCTACGAGCAGTACTTC. It translates to CASCQGQGPYEQYF.

A note on this clonotype: Sequence at one end of the junction differs from germline and may be a read error. The genes are TRBV5-1 and TRBJ1-1; D is unclear. The CDR3 is 15 residues long. CDR1 and CDR2 (germline): SGHRS, YFSETQ. Here the CDR3 reads CASSFPGLTNTEAFF. CDR3 coding DNA: TGCGCCAGCAGCTTCCCCGGACTAACGAACACTGAGGCTTTCTTT.

The chain links TRBV29-1 to TRBJ1-1; weak D call: TRBD1 (6 bases). The germline V gene encodes CDR1 SQVTM and CDR2 ANQGSEA. The length of the CDR3 is 14 residues. V lost 3 bases and J 2 bases, leaving 13 bases between the germline ends. Here the CDR3 DNA reads TGCAGCGTTGAGATAGGACAGAAAAACACTGAAGCTTTCTTT. Protein: CSVEIGQKNTEAFF.

The rearrangement links TRBV7-9 to TRBJ2-1; a weak D match, TRBD2 (5 bases). V gave up 10 bases and J gave up 5 bases, with 15 bases separating them. CDR3 length equals 13 residues. Germline assignment: CDR1 SEHNR and CDR2 FQNEAQ (reference sequence). CDR3 coding DNA: TGTGCCATCCCCCGGGAATTCAACAATGAGCAGTTCTTC. Its translation: CAIPREFNNEQFF. Together with reference TRBV7-9 and TRBJ2-1, the CDR3 gives the full variable domain: DTGVSQNPRHKITKRGQNVTFRCDPISEHNRLYWYRQTLGQGPEFLTYFQNEAQLEKSRLLSDRFSAERPKGSFSTLEIQRTEQGDSAMYLCAIPREFNNEQFFGPGTRLTVL.

This clonotype was seen at least ten times. This rearrangement joins TRBV7-2 to TRBJ2-1; TRBD1 matches at 7 bases. The CDR3 is 15 residues long. Trimming cost V 5 bases and J 1 base; bases outside gene matches: 5. Germline values: CDR1 SGHTA, CDR2 FQGNSA. The CDR3 coding sequence is TGTGCCAGCAGCGTTAACAGGGGTTCCTACAATGAGCAGTTCTTC. It translates to CASSVNRGSYNEQFF.

This clonotype was counted only a few times. The chain links TRBV27 to TRBJ2-7; maybe TRBD2 (6 bases). Per the germline V gene, CDR1 is MNHEY and CDR2 is SMNVEV (reference sequence). CDR3 length equals 15 residues. V was shortened by 5 bases and J by 4 bases, with 18 bases between the two germline ends. The CDR3 DNA follows: TGTGCCAGCAGTCTCTACGGCGGGACCAAGTACGAGCAGTACTTC. Translation gives CASSLYGGTKYEQYF.

In this sample, this clonotype turned up a few times. V is TRBV7-2 and J is TRBJ1-6; D is ambiguous. CDR1 SGHTA and CDR2 FQGNSA come from the germline V gene. CDR3 length equals 12 residues. Trimming removed 3 bases at V and 6 bases at J, with 3 bases between. In nucleotides, the CDR3 is TGTGCCAGCAGCTTCGTTAATTCACCCCTCCACTTT. It specifies CASSFVNSPLHF.

The genes are TRBV27 and TRBJ2-2; D gene ambiguous. V dropped 5 bases and J dropped 0 bases, with 13 bases sitting between them. CDR1 is MNHEY, CDR2 SMNVEV, per germline (reference sequence). The CDR3 contains 16 residues. The CDR3 DNA follows: TGTGCCAGCAGTCTCCTGGGGTCTTCGAACACCGGGGAGCTGTTTTTT. Translating it yields CASSLLGSSNTGELFF.

The rearrangement uses TRBV11-2 and TRBJ2-7, with TRBD2 as a possible D gene (5 bases). Germline values: CDR1 SGHAT, CDR2 FQNNGV. The CDR3 is 15 amino acids. Between the trimmed V and J ends, which lost 1 base and 0 bases, there was a span of 10 bases. Here the CDR3 reads CASSLVRVTSYEQYF. Written as DNA, the CDR3 is TGTGCCAGCAGCTTAGTGAGGGTCACCTCCTACGAGCAGTACTTC.

CDR3 sequence: CSARDQTGWGAGAYNEQFF. CDR3 DNA sequence: TGCAGTGCTAGGGATCAGACAGGGTGGGGTGCGGGAGCCTACAATGAGCAGTTCTTC. The genes are TRBV20-1 and TRBJ2-1; either TRBD1 or TRBD2 may fit D (7 bases each). The CDR3 contains 19 residues. Germline CDR1 and CDR2: DFQATT and SNEGSKA (reference sequence). With 3 bases removed from V and 2 bases from J, the gap between germline ends came to 26 bases.

J is TRBJ2-5 and V is TRBV27; D remains unclear. Germline CDR1 is MNHEY and CDR2 is SMNVEV (reference sequence). V was shortened by 6 bases and J by 5 bases, with 10 bases between the two germline ends. This CDR3 is 12 amino acids long. The CDR3 bases are TGTGCCAGCAGCTCCATGGGGGAGACCCAGTACTTC. Protein: CASSSMGETQYF.

In its sample, this clonotype was seen many times. The chain recombines TRBV18 with TRBJ2-1; 9 nucleotides line up with TRBD2. The germline CDR1 and CDR2 sequences are KGHSH and LQKENI. Losses at the gene ends were 3 bases for V and 14 bases for J; bases not matched to a gene: 8. This CDR3 contains 13 residues. This chain's CDR3 is CASSPSGSEGKFF. CDR3 DNA: TGTGCCAGCTCACCTAGCGGGAGTGAGGGGAAGTTCTTC.

To note about this clonotype: At one end, the junction sequence differs from germline, possibly due to a read error. This chain connects TRBV5-1 to TRBJ2-5; D perhaps matches TRBD1 (6 bases). The germline gives CDR1 SGHRS, CDR2 YFSETQ. The CDR3 runs 13 residues. CDR3 amino acids: CASTDRSAETQYF. Here the CDR3 DNA reads TGCGCCAGTACCGACAGGTCGGCAGAGACACAGTACTTC.

The V and J genes are TRBV14 and TRBJ2-5; D gene ambiguous. Trimming cost V 2 bases and J 5 bases, with 6 bases left between them. The CDR3 is 12 residues long. CDR1 is SGHDN, CDR2 FVKESK, per germline. The CDR3 protein is CASSQQVETQYF. Here the CDR3 DNA reads TGTGCCAGCAGCCAACAGGTTGAGACCCAGTACTTC.

In this sample, this clonotype turned up a few times. The gene calls are TRBV29-1 and TRBJ2-3; D perhaps matches TRBD2 (6 bases). Per germline, CDR1 SQVTM and CDR2 ANQGSEA. With 3 bases removed from V and 3 bases from J, the gap between germline ends came to 25 bases. The CDR3 consists of 18 residues. The CDR3 protein is CSVEEGVSSKGGTDTQYF. CDR3 sequence (DNA): TGCAGCGTTGAGGAGGGAGTGTCTAGTAAAGGTGGAACAGATACGCAGTATTTT.